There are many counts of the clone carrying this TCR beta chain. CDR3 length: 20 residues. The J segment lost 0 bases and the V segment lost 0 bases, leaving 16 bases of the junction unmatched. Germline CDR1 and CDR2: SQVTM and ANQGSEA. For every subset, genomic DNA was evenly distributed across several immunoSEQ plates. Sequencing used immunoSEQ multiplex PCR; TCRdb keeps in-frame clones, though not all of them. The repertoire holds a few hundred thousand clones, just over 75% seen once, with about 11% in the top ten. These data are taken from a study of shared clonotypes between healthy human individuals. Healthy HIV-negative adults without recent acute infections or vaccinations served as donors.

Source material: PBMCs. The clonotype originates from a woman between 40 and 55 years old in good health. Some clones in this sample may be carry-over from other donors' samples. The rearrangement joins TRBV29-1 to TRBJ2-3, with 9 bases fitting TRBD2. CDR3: CSVEDRGETSGFLSTDTQYF. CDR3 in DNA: TGCAGCGTTGAAGATCGGGGCGAAACTAGCGGGTTTCTCAGCACAGATACGCAGTATTTT.